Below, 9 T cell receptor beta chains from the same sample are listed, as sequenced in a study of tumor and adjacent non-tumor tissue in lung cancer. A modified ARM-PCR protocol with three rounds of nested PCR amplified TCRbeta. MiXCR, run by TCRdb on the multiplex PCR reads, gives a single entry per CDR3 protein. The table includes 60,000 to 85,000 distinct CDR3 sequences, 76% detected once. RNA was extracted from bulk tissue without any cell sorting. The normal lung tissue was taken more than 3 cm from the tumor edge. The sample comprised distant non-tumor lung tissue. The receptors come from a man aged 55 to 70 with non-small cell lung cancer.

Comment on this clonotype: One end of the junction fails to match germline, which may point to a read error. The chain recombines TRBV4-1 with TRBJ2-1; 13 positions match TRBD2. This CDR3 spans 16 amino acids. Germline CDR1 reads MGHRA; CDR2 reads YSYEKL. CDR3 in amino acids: CVSSDLLAGGPGEQFF. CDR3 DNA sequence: TGCGTCAGCAGCGACTTACTAGCGGGAGGGCCGGGTGAGCAGTTTTTC.

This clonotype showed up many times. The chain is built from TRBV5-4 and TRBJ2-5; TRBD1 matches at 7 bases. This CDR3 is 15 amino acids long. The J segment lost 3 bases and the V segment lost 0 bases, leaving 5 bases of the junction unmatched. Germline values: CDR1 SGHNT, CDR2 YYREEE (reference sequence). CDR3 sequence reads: CASSLGTGNEETQYF. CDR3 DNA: TGTGCCAGCAGCTTGGGGACAGGAAACGAAGAGACCCAGTACTTC. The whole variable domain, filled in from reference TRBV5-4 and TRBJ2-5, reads ETGVTQSPTHLIKTRGQQVTLRCSSQSGHNTVSWYQQALGQGPQFIFQYYREEENGRGNFPPRFSGLQFPNYSSELNVNALELDDSALYLCASSLGTGNEETQYFGPGTRLLVL.

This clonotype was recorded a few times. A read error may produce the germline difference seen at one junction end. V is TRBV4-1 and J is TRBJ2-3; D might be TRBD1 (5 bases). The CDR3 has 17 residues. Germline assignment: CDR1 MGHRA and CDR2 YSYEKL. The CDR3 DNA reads TGCGCCAGCAGCCAAGATACGGGTCAGGACATCACAGAAACGCACTATTTT. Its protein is CASSQDTGQDITETHYF.

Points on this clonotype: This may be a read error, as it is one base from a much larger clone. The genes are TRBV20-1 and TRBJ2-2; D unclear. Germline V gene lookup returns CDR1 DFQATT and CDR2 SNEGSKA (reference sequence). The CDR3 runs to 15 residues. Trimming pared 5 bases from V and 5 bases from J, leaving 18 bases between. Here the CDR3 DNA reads TGCAGTGCTTGGAAGCGTGGGCTGGGGACCGGGGAGCTGTTTTTT. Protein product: CSAWKRGLGTGELFF.

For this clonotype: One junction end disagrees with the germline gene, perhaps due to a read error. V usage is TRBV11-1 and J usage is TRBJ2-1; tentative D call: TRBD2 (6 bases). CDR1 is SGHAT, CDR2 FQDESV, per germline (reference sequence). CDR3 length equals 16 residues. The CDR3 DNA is TGTGCGAGCAGCCCCCGGGACTCCAGCTCCTATAATGAGCAGATCTTC. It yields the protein CASSPRDSSSYNEQIF.

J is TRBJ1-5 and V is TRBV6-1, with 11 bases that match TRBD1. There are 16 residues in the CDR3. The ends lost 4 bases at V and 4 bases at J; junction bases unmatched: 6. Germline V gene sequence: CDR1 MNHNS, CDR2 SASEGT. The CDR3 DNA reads TGTGCCAGCAGTGCGCGGGACAGGGGGATAAATCAGCCCCAGCATTTT. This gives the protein CASSARDRGINQPQHF.

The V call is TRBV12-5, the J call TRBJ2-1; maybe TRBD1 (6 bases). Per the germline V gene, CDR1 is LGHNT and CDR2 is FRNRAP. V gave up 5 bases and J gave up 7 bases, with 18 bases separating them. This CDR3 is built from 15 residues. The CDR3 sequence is CASGPGSRGGNEQFF. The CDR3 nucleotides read TGTGCTAGTGGTCCGGGAAGCAGGGGTGGGAATGAGCAGTTCTTC.

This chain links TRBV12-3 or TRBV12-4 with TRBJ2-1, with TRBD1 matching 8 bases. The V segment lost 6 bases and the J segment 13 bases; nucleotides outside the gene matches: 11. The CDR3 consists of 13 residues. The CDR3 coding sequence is TGTGCCAGCAGCCCTGGACAGGGTGGCGATCAGTTCTTC. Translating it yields CASSPGQGGDQFF.

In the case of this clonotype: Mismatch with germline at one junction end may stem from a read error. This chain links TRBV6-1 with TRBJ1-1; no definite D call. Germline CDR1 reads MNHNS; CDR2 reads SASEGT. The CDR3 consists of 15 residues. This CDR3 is CASSPSRSSNTGAFF. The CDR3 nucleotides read TGTGCCAGCAGCCCCTCGCGGTCGTCGAACACTGGAGCTTTCTTT.